These 22 T cell receptor beta chains were all obtained from the same sample, sequenced in a study of blood T cells in healthy people across ages (dated by TCRdb to between 2014 and 2016). Library preparation was by 5' RACE. Sequencing instrument: Illumina HiSeq 2500. A second roughly 6 to 11 cycle PCR used a sample-barcoded 5' primer and a J-beta primer mix. The raw public reads went through TCRdb reprocessing: fastp at Q25, MiXCR clone calling, in-frame beta chains kept. Merged by CDR3 protein, the rows form single entries marked with the most common genes and DNA. Here the sample has 1.5 million or so distinct CDR3 sequences; approximately 39% occur a single time. Jointly, the top ten make up less than 5% of the sample. The specimen was blood. Every receptor here comes from a woman younger than 35 in good health.

On this clonotype: This could be a read error, since a much larger clone is one nucleotide away. This chain links TRBV6-2 or TRBV6-3 with TRBJ2-2, with D uncertain. Germline CDR1 and CDR2: MNHEY and SVGEGT. With 0 bases removed from V and 7 bases from J, the gap between germline ends came to 9 bases. The CDR3 consists of 14 residues. CDR3 loop: CASSYSAISGELFF. CDR3 bases: TGTGCCAGCAGTTACTCGGCCATTAGCGGGGAGCTGTTTTTT.

The chain links TRBV7-3 to TRBJ2-1; 8 nucleotides line up with TRBD2. The ends lost 5 bases at V and 8 bases at J; junction bases unmatched: 11. CDR3 length: 15 amino acids. Per the germline V gene, CDR1 is SGHTA and CDR2 is FQGTGA. CDR3 region: CASSPGLVKFYEQFF. The CDR3 DNA follows: TGTGCCAGCAGCCCGGGACTAGTGAAGTTCTATGAGCAGTTCTTC.

The rearrangement links TRBV6-5 to TRBJ1-5; TRBD1 matches at 9 bases. The CDR3 sequence is 14 residues long. J gave up 6 bases and V 10 bases, and 10 bases lay outside the gene matches. Germline V CDR1 and CDR2: MNHEY, SVGAGI. The CDR3 nucleotides are TGTGCCACCAAGCCGACAGGGGGTTTTCAGCCCCAGCATTTT. It is translated as CATKPTGGFQPQHF.

The chain recombines TRBV11-3 with TRBJ2-3; TRBD1 agrees at 7 bases. This CDR3 region has 15 residues. The germline CDR1 and CDR2 sequences are SGHNT and YENEEA. Trimming removed 5 bases from V and 1 base from J; junction bases left unmatched: 6. CDR3 protein: CASSQGGKGTDTQYF. The CDR3 DNA follows: TGTGCCAGCAGCCAAGGGGGCAAGGGCACAGATACGCAGTATTTT.

This clonotype turned up a few times. V gene TRBV21-1 combines with J gene TRBJ1-1; the D call in the table, TRBD1, was not verified against the DNA. TRBV21-1 is a listed pseudogene. The CDR3 runs to 16 residues. The CDR3: CASSPPGTGKNTEAFF. In DNA form, the CDR3 reads TGTGCCAGCAGCCCTCCGGGGACAGGGAAGAACACTGAAGCTTTCTTT.

The chain couples TRBV19 to TRBJ2-7, with 14 positions matching TRBD2. The trim removed 5 bases at V and 0 bases at J, leaving 3 bases unmatched. The CDR3 is 16 amino acids. Germline CDR1 and CDR2: LNHDA and SQIVND (reference sequence). The CDR3, as DNA: TGTGCCAGTAGTGCGGGACTAGCGGGAGACTCCTACGAGCAGTACTTC. Translated, it gives CASSAGLAGDSYEQYF.

This clonotype showed up just a few times. The genes are TRBV10-3 and TRBJ2-1; TRBD1 matches at 7 bases. Germline CDR1 and CDR2: ENHRY and SYGVKD. The V and J ends lost 6 bases and 2 bases, in that order; junction bases with no gene match: 10. The CDR3 has 16 amino acids. CDR3 loop: CAISSGGLATYNEQFF. CDR3 sequence (DNA): TGTGCCATCAGCTCAGGGGGTCTGGCTACCTACAATGAGCAGTTCTTC.

The chain links TRBV12-3 or TRBV12-4 to TRBJ2-5, with TRBD2 matching 9 bases. Trimming took 5 bases from V and 11 from J; bases not matched to a gene: 27. The CDR3 loop spans 19 amino acids. The CDR3 DNA sequence: TGTGCCAGCAGTATAAGAGCGGGGGGTTCCCCTATGTACGCCGATGAGCAGTACTTC. Protein sequence: CASSIRAGGSPMYADEQYF.

V is TRBV10-3 and J is TRBJ1-1; D gene unclear. Germline CDR1 and CDR2: ENHRY and SYGVKD. The CDR3 loop spans 16 amino acids. Trimming cost V 0 bases and J 0 bases, with 11 bases left between them. CDR3 region: CAISESSRSVNTEAFF. In DNA, the CDR3 is TGTGCCATCAGTGAGTCGAGCAGGTCCGTGAACACTGAAGCTTTCTTT.

The chain employs TRBV5-1 and TRBJ1-5, with TRBD1 as a possible D gene (5 bases). The germline CDR1 and CDR2 sequences are SGHRS and YFSETQ. This CDR3 comprises 15 residues. V gave up 0 bases and J gave up 4 bases, with 11 bases separating them. Here the CDR3 reads CASSLVSGDNQPQHF. CDR3 sequence (DNA): TGCGCCAGCAGCTTGGTCTCGGGGGATAATCAGCCCCAGCATTTT. Variable domain in full (rest from reference TRBV5-1 and TRBJ1-5): KAGVTQTPRYLIKTRGQQVTLSCSPISGHRSVSWYQQTPGQGLQFLFEYFSETQRNKGNFPGRFSGRQFSNSRSEMNVSTLELGDSALYLCASSLVSGDNQPQHFGDGTRLSIL.

This clonotype was counted at least ten times. The gene calls are TRBV9 and TRBJ2-1; no reliable D call. The ends were cut back, 4 bases at V and 9 bases at J, with 14 bases in the middle. This CDR3 is built from 13 residues. Germline CDR1 reads SGDLS; CDR2 reads YYNGEE. CDR3 in amino acids: CASSTLWDGEQFF. In nucleotides, the CDR3 is TGTGCCAGCAGCACGTTGTGGGATGGTGAGCAGTTCTTC.

This clonotype has just a few counts. The chain is built from TRBV4-1 and TRBJ2-4; 8 positions agree with TRBD2. The J call is uncertain, as TRBJ2-7 better fits the DNA end. This CDR3 is 17 amino acids long. CDR1 and CDR2 (germline): MGHRA, YSYEKL. The CDR3 sequence is CASSQDWRGGGRDEQYF. CDR3 coding DNA: TGCGCCAGCAGCCAAGATTGGCGGGGCGGGGGGCGAGACGAGCAGTACTTC.

The rearrangement links TRBV11-2 to TRBJ2-1, with 13 bases that match TRBD2. Per germline, CDR1 SGHAT and CDR2 FQNNGV. V shed 11 bases and J 10 bases; nucleotides not matched to a gene: 8. There are 13 residues in the CDR3. CDR3 DNA sequence: TGTGCCGGCACCGAGACTAGCGGGGGGGAGCAGTTCTTC. Its translation: CAGTETSGGEQFF.

This clonotype was observed a handful of times. V usage is TRBV24-1 and J usage is TRBJ2-1; TRBD1 matches at 7 bases. This CDR3 is built from 14 residues. V shed 7 bases, J shed 11 bases, and the junction held 13 bases outside the gene matches. The germline V gene encodes CDR1 KGHDR and CDR2 SFDVKD. CDR3 coding DNA: TGTGCCACCAGCGGGGCCGACCAGGGGGAACAGCAGTTCTTC. Translating gives CATSGADQGEQQFF.

The chain recombines TRBV27 with TRBJ2-4, with TRBD1 identical over 12 bases. Germline lookup yields CDR1 MNHEY and CDR2 SMNVEV (reference sequence). The V gene end was trimmed by 5 bases and the J gene end by 4 bases; junction bases not matched to a gene: 9. The length of the CDR3 is 17 residues. The CDR3 region is CASSEYGTGGRKNIQYF. The CDR3 DNA is TGTGCCAGCAGTGAATACGGGACAGGGGGCAGAAAAAACATTCAGTACTTC.

The CDR3 sequence: CASSLVGSGLAGSHDTDTQYF. CDR3 coding DNA: TGTGCCAGCAGTTTGGTGGGGTCTGGACTAGCGGGAAGCCACGACACAGATACGCAGTATTTT. The chain uses TRBV12-3 or TRBV12-4 and TRBJ2-3, with 12 bases identical to TRBD2. The length of the CDR3 is 21 residues. Trimming removed 3 bases from V and 2 bases from J; junction bases left unmatched: 18.

This clonotype was counted a single time. This chain links TRBV7-9 with TRBJ2-1, with D maybe TRBD2 (5 bases). The CDR3 sequence is 13 residues long. Deletions cut 1 base from V and 7 bases from J, with 8 bases between. CDR1 is SEHNR, CDR2 FQNEAQ, per germline (reference sequence). The CDR3 spells CASSLEPGNEQFF. The CDR3 region has the DNA TGTGCCAGCAGCTTAGAGCCGGGGAATGAGCAGTTCTTC.

V and J are TRBV7-9 and TRBJ1-6; 7 nucleotides align to TRBD1. V was pared by 4 bases and J by 7 bases, with 4 bases of the junction left unmatched. The CDR3 is made up of 14 amino acids. Germline V gene sequence: CDR1 SEHNR, CDR2 FQNEAQ (reference sequence). CDR3 in amino acids: CASSSWGQNSPLHF. CDR3 nucleotide sequence: TGTGCCAGCAGCTCATGGGGACAGAATTCACCCCTCCACTTT.

The chain employs TRBV29-1 and TRBJ1-4; 7 positions match TRBD1. The V segment lost 5 bases and the J segment 7 bases; nucleotides outside the gene matches: 4. Germline V gene sequence: CDR1 SQVTM, CDR2 ANQGSEA. CDR3 length: 12 residues. The CDR3 region has the DNA TGCAGCGTTACAGGGGATGGTGAAAAACTGTTTTTT. This gives the protein CSVTGDGEKLFF.

With regard to this clonotype: A read error may produce the germline difference seen at one junction end. The rearrangement links TRBV6-6 to TRBJ2-1; TRBD2 matches 11 bases. CDR3 length: 17 amino acids. Germline lookup yields CDR1 MNHNY and CDR2 SVGAGI (reference sequence). The CDR3 nucleotides read TGTGCCAGCAAATCCTCAGTAGCGGGAGGGAGATACAGTGAGCAGTTCTTC. It specifies CASKSSVAGGRYSEQFF.

The chain has TRBV7-9 and TRBJ2-7; 11 bases match TRBD2. The ends lost 5 bases at V and 0 bases at J; junction bases unmatched: 6. The CDR3 extends over 16 amino acids. Germline CDR1 SEHNR, CDR2 FQNEAQ (reference sequence). CDR3 sequence: CASSPVAGGPSYEQYF. CDR3 DNA: TGTGCCAGCAGCCCGGTAGCGGGAGGGCCCTCCTACGAGCAGTACTTC.

This chain links TRBV9 with TRBJ2-5; D assignment may be TRBD1 or TRBD2 (6 bases each). Trimming removed 0 bases at V and 8 bases at J, with 20 bases between. CDR3 length equals 16 residues. In germline, CDR1 is SGDLS, CDR2 YYNGEE. In DNA form, the CDR3 reads TGTGCCAGCAGCGTAGATTCCCGGGGGCCCGGTTTAACCCAGTACTTC. Translating it yields CASSVDSRGPGLTQYF.